Each of the 10 T cell receptor beta chains below was sequenced from the same sample in a study of CD8+CD57+ T cells in acquired aplastic anemia. Genomic DNA provided the template from which TCR beta VDJ and CDR3 profiles were obtained. TCRdb re-called the reads with MiXCR, one entry per CDR3 protein. The table includes about 270,000 distinct CDR3 sequences, about 56% detected once. Sample: sorted CD4+, CD8+, or CD8+CD57+ T cells (not recorded which) from PBMCs. All receptors derive from a human donor with severe aplastic anemia or a healthy control (not recorded which).

This clonotype was seen only a few times. This rearrangement joins TRBV24-1 to TRBJ1-2; possible D gene TRBD1, 6 bases. In germline, CDR1 is KGHDR, CDR2 SFDVKD. Between the trimmed V and J ends, which lost 3 bases and 4 bases, there was a span of 20 bases. The CDR3 has 17 amino acids. The DNA for the CDR3 is TGTGCCACCAGTGATAGGGACTCCAAAGTGGGGGCCTATGGCTACACCTTC. This encodes CATSDRDSKVGAYGYTF.

This clonotype was detected only a few times. V gene TRBV5-6 combines with J gene TRBJ1-6, with 7 bases matching TRBD1. Germline V CDR1 and CDR2: SGHDT, YYEEEE. This CDR3 spans 15 amino acids. With V trimmed by 0 bases and J by 9 bases, 6 bases remained unmatched. CDR3 DNA sequence: TGTGCCAGCAGCTTGGAGGGGGCCGCCATTTCACCCCTCCACTTT. This encodes CASSLEGAAISPLHF.

The chain has TRBV15 and TRBJ1-4, with 10 bases matching TRBD1. The V and J ends lost 2 bases and 7 bases, in that order; junction bases with no gene match: 4. Germline lookup yields CDR1 LNHNV and CDR2 YYDKDF (reference sequence). This CDR3 is built from 15 residues. DNA of the CDR3: TGTGCCACCAGCAGAAGGACAGGGGGTGGTGAAAAACTGTTTTTT. This translates into CATSRRTGGGEKLFF.

The J gene is TRBJ2-7, the V gene TRBV10-3; the D is unclear. The CDR3 is 11 residues long. Looked up from germline, CDR1 is ENHRY and CDR2 is SYGVKD. V was clipped by 11 bases and J by 4 bases, with 12 bases between them. CDR3 sequence reads: CASAHGYEQYF. CDR3 DNA sequence: TGTGCCTCAGCACATGGGTACGAGCAGTACTTC.

The V call is TRBV5-1, the J call TRBJ2-5, with a possible D match to TRBD1 (5 bases). The V end lost 2 bases, the J end lost 2 bases, and 10 bases lay between the germline ends. The CDR3 extends over 14 amino acids. Germline V gives CDR1 SGHRS, CDR2 YFSETQ. The CDR3, as DNA: TGCGCCAGCAGCTTTGACAGAACACAAGAGACCCAGTACTTC. It encodes CASSFDRTQETQYF. Based on the CDR3 plus reference TRBV5-1 and TRBJ2-5, the full variable domain is KAGVTQTPRYLIKTRGQQVTLSCSPISGHRSVSWYQQTPGQGLQFLFEYFSETQRNKGNFPGRFSGRQFSNSRSEMNVSTLELGDSALYLCASSFDRTQETQYFGPGTRLLVL.

This chain links TRBV10-1 with TRBJ1-1; D is unresolved. The CDR3 length is 13 residues. CDR1 and CDR2 (germline): WNHNN, SYGVQD (reference sequence). Trimming removed 3 bases at V and 2 bases at J, with 7 bases between. In DNA form, the CDR3 reads TGCGCCAGCAGTGATCAGGATAACACTGAAGCTTTCTTT. Translated, it gives CASSDQDNTEAFF.

The chain combines TRBV29-1 with TRBJ1-5, with 7 bases matching TRBD1. Germline loops: CDR1 SQVTM, CDR2 ANQGSEA. V dropped 4 bases and J dropped 6; count of bases not matched to a gene: 15. This CDR3 has 16 residues. The CDR3 nucleotides read TGCAGCGTTGCGGGTGGTGGGCAGGGGGTAATTCAGCCCCAGCATTTT. It specifies CSVAGGGQGVIQPQHF.

This clonotype was seen more than once but under ten times. The chain's CDR3 is CASSLRITSTEQYF. The DNA of the CDR3 is TGTGCCAGCAGCCTCCGAATCACTAGCACCGAGCAGTACTTC. The V gene is TRBV14, the J gene TRBJ2-7; possibly TRBD2 for D (6 bases). The V gene lost 4 bases and the J gene lost 6 bases, with 16 bases spanning the gap. The CDR3 is 14 residues long. Germline loops: CDR1 SGHDN, CDR2 FVKESK. Filled out from reference TRBV14 and TRBJ2-7, the complete variable domain reads EAGVTQFPSHSVIEKGQTVTLRCDPISGHDNLYWYRRVMGKEIKFLLHFVKESKQDESGMPNNRFLAERTGGTYSTLKVQPAELEDSGVYFCASSLRITSTEQYFGPGTRLTVT.

The chain couples TRBV7-6 to TRBJ2-5; D remains ambiguous. V lost 1 base and J lost 2, with 8 bases in between. Germline V lookup: CDR1 SGHVS, CDR2 FNYEAQ. The CDR3 has 14 amino acids. The CDR3 region is CASSLVRPQETQYF. The DNA for the CDR3 is TGTGCCAGCAGCTTAGTTAGGCCACAAGAGACCCAGTACTTC.

The chain combines TRBV29-1 with TRBJ1-1; 9 bases match TRBD1. The V segment lost 1 base and the J segment 1 base; nucleotides outside the gene matches: 4. This CDR3 region has 15 residues. In germline, CDR1 is SQVTM, CDR2 ANQGSEA. The CDR3 loop is CSVEGDRVSNTEAFF. Written as DNA, the CDR3 is TGCAGCGTTGAAGGGGACAGGGTCTCGAACACTGAAGCTTTCTTT.